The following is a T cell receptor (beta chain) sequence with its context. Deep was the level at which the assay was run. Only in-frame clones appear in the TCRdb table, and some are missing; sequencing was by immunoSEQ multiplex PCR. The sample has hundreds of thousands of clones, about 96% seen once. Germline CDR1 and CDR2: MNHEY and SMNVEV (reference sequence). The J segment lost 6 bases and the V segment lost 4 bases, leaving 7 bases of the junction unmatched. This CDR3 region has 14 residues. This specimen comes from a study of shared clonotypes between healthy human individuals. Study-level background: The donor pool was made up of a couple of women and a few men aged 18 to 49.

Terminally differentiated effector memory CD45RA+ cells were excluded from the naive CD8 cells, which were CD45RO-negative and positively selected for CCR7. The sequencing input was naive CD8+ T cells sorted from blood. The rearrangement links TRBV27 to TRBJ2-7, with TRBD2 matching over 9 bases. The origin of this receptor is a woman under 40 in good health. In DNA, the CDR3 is TGTGCCAGCAGTTCCTTAGCGGGAGCTGTCGAGCAGTACTTC. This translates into CASSSLAGAVEQYF.